These T cell receptor beta chains were read from a single sample in a study of CD8+CD57+ T cells in acquired aplastic anemia. MiXCR was run by TCRdb on the reads, yielding one entry per CDR3 protein. Found here are hundreds of thousands of distinct CDR3 sequences, roughly a third of them singletons; the top ten hold less than 1%. Sequencing was performed on sorted CD4+, CD8+, or CD8+CD57+ T cells (not recorded which) from PBMCs. These receptors originate from a human donor with aplastic anemia. CDR3s include the opening cysteine and the closing phenylalanine or tryptophan. D genes are given only for firm matches. Rows may omit the clone size; those that give it use once, few, many or a size class.

V gene: TRBV19; D gene: TRBD1; J gene: TRBJ1-2; clone size: many; CDR3 protein: CASRNRGGYTF; CDR3 DNA: TGTGCCAGTCGGAACAGGGGCGGCTACACCTTC
V gene: TRBV25-1; D gene: TRBD2; J gene: TRBJ2-3; clone size: many; CDR3 protein: CASSESGAGGPSDTQYF; CDR3 DNA: TGTGCCAGCAGTGAGTCTGGGGCGGGGGGGCCCTCAGATACGCAGTATTTT
V gene: TRBV7-2; D gene: NA; J gene: TRBJ1-5; clone size: many; CDR3 protein: CASSLSGRVGQPQHF; CDR3 DNA: TGTGCCAGCAGCTTATCTGGCAGGGTTGGTCAGCCCCAGCATTTT
V gene: TRBV7-9; D gene: NA; J gene: TRBJ1-5; clone size: NA; CDR3 protein: CASSLSLHQPQHF; CDR3 DNA: TGTGCCAGCAGCTTGTCCCTTCATCAGCCCCAGCATTTT
V gene: TRBV20-1; D gene: NA; J gene: TRBJ2-1; clone size: NA; CDR3 protein: CSVILANNEQFF; CDR3 DNA: TGCAGTGTTATTCTCGCGAACAATGAGCAGTTCTTC
V gene: TRBV12-3/TRBV12-4; D gene: NA; J gene: TRBJ1-6; clone size: many; CDR3 protein: CASSPLTGSPLHF; CDR3 DNA: TGTGCCAGCAGTCCCTTGACAGGTTCACCCCTCCACTTT
V gene: TRBV2; D gene: TRBD2; J gene: TRBJ2-2; clone size: NA; CDR3 protein: CASSASGLNTGELFF; CDR3 DNA: TGTGCCAGCAGCGCCTCGGGACTAAATACCGGGGAGCTGTTTTTT
V gene: TRBV5-6; D gene: NA; J gene: TRBJ2-1; clone size: NA; CDR3 protein: CASSVRTKNEQFF; CDR3 DNA: TGTGCCAGCAGCGTACGTACTAAAAATGAGCAGTTCTTC
V gene: TRBV20-1; D gene: NA; J gene: TRBJ2-1; clone size: few; CDR3 protein: CSADNRVAHNEQFF; CDR3 DNA: TGCAGTGCTGACAACAGGGTTGCTCACAATGAGCAGTTCTTC
V gene: TRBV11-2; D gene: TRBD2; J gene: TRBJ2-5; clone size: NA; CDR3 protein: CASSLDGRRLAGAETQYF; CDR3 DNA: TGTGCCAGCAGCTTAGATGGGCGGCGACTAGCGGGAGCGGAGACCCAGTACTTC
V gene: TRBV6-2/TRBV6-3; D gene: TRBD2; J gene: TRBJ2-7; clone size: NA; CDR3 protein: CASSYKGLAGTKYEQYF; CDR3 DNA: TGTGCCAGCAGTTACAAAGGGCTTGCAGGGACTAAGTACGAGCAGTACTTC
V gene: TRBV10-3; D gene: NA; J gene: TRBJ1-5; clone size: NA; CDR3 protein: CAISESIGGYNQPQHF; CDR3 DNA: TGTGCCATCAGTGAGTCGATTGGTGGCTACAATCAGCCCCAGCATTTT
V gene: TRBV29-1; D gene: NA; J gene: TRBJ1-2; clone size: NA; CDR3 protein: CSVERSITVLNYGYTF; CDR3 DNA: TGCAGCGTTGAAAGATCTATCACCGTTCTAAACTATGGCTACACCTTC
V gene: TRBV7-8; D gene: TRBD2; J gene: TRBJ2-7; clone size: many; CDR3 protein: CATSWSSGESYEQYF; CDR3 DNA: TGTGCCACCTCCTGGTCTAGCGGGGAATCCTACGAGCAGTACTTC
V gene: TRBV2; D gene: NA; J gene: TRBJ1-4; clone size: many; CDR3 protein: CASIVQINEKLFF; CDR3 DNA: TGTGCCAGCATAGTTCAGATTAATGAAAAACTGTTTTTT
V gene: TRBV15; D gene: NA; J gene: TRBJ2-1; clone size: many; CDR3 protein: CATSRVDMSYNEQFF; CDR3 DNA: TGTGCCACCAGCAGAGTCGATATGTCCTACAATGAGCAGTTCTTC
V gene: TRBV11-2; D gene: TRBD1; J gene: TRBJ1-2; clone size: NA; CDR3 protein: CASSLAFSGTEKDF; CDR3 DNA: TGTGCCAGCAGCTTAGCGTTTTCTGGGACAGAAAAAGACTTC
V gene: TRBV11-2; D gene: TRBD1; J gene: TRBJ1-1; clone size: NA; CDR3 protein: CASSVTGTGNTEAFF; CDR3 DNA: TGTGCCAGCAGCGTCACCGGGACAGGGAACACTGAAGCTTTCTTT
V gene: TRBV5-6; D gene: TRBD2; J gene: TRBJ2-3; clone size: few; CDR3 protein: CASSLTGGARTDTQYF; CDR3 DNA: TGTGCCAGCAGCTTGACCGGGGGGGCCCGCACAGATACGCAGTATTTT
V gene: TRBV25-1; D gene: TRBD1; J gene: TRBJ1-2; clone size: many; CDR3 protein: CASSVPGTGTHGYTF; CDR3 DNA: TGTGCCAGCAGCGTCCCCGGGACAGGGACCCATGGCTACACCTTC
V gene: TRBV19; D gene: NA; J gene: TRBJ2-1; clone size: once; CDR3 protein: CASTQDRVYGGLNNEQFF; CDR3 DNA: TGTGCCAGTACCCAGGACAGGGTCTACGGGGGGCTGAACAATGAGCAGTTCTTC
V gene: TRBV11-1; D gene: TRBD2; J gene: TRBJ2-5; clone size: NA; CDR3 protein: CASSLVALAGGQETQYF; CDR3 DNA: TGTGCCAGCAGCTTAGTGGCGCTAGCGGGGGGACAAGAGACCCAGTACTTC
V gene: TRBV29-1; D gene: NA; J gene: TRBJ1-5; clone size: many; CDR3 protein: CSVGRDSNQPQHF; CDR3 DNA: TGCAGCGTTGGTCGGGATAGCAATCAGCCCCAGCATTTT
V gene: TRBV19; D gene: NA; J gene: TRBJ1-5; clone size: few; CDR3 protein: CASSIGRQPQHF; CDR3 DNA: TGTGCCAGTAGTATCGGGAGACAGCCCCAGCATTTT
V gene: TRBV25-1; D gene: NA; J gene: TRBJ1-1; clone size: NA; CDR3 protein: CASIGASRGDTEAFF; CDR3 DNA: TGTGCCAGTATCGGGGCAAGCAGGGGAGACACTGAAGCTTTCTTT
V gene: TRBV25-1; D gene: NA; J gene: TRBJ1-2; clone size: once; CDR3 protein: CASSDWRGDYGYTF; CDR3 DNA: TGTGCCAGCAGTGATTGGAGGGGAGACTATGGCTACACCTTC
V gene: TRBV5-1; D gene: TRBD1; J gene: TRBJ2-7; clone size: many; CDR3 protein: CASSKGQGINEQYF; CDR3 DNA: TGCGCCAGCAGCAAGGGACAGGGAATCAACGAGCAGTACTTC
V gene: TRBV24-1; D gene: TRBD1; J gene: TRBJ1-3; clone size: many; CDR3 protein: CATSDTATGGNGDTIYF; CDR3 DNA: TGTGCCACCAGTGATACTGCGACAGGGGGCAACGGAGACACCATATATTTT
V gene: TRBV3-1; D gene: NA; J gene: TRBJ2-7; clone size: many; CDR3 protein: CASSQVASYEQYF; CDR3 DNA: TGTGCCAGCAGCCAAGTTGCCAGCTACGAGCAGTACTTC
V gene: TRBV11-2; D gene: NA; J gene: TRBJ1-6; clone size: NA; CDR3 protein: CASGLVPGSYNSPLHF; CDR3 DNA: TGTGCCAGCGGCTTAGTCCCAGGGTCCTATAATTCACCCCTCCACTTT
V gene: TRBV5-5; D gene: TRBD2; J gene: TRBJ2-5; clone size: NA; CDR3 protein: CASSVTAGLAGGETQYF; CDR3 DNA: TGTGCCAGCAGCGTAACAGCGGGACTAGCGGGGGGAGAGACCCAGTACTTC